The rows below give T cell receptor beta chains drawn from one sample of a study of T cells in narcolepsy. Using immunoSEQ multiplex PCR, the repertoire was profiled, and TCRdb retains in-frame clones only, with some absent. The table lists around 30,000 clones, around 86% of them singletons. Sequenced input: CD45RA- memory CD4+ T cells from PBMCs. These receptors all come from a human donor with narcolepsy. The conserved cysteine and the conserved F or W are not part of the CDR3 here.

cdr3_length	v_call	j_call	cdr3_aa
13	TRBV4-2	TRBJ2-5	ASSQAGDLKETQY
14	TRBV28	TRBJ1-2	ASSLSDRPGGDGYT
12	TRBV18	TRBJ1-1	ASSPPGVGTEAF
9	TRBV18	TRBJ2-7	ASSPGYEQY
14	TRBV11-1	TRBJ2-3	ASSFEGGSYTDTQY
11	TRBV30	TRBJ2-3	AWMTGGTDTQY
13	TRBV5-6	TRBJ2-1	ASSRPTNSYNEQF
14	TRBV10-2	TRBJ2-5	ASSGIQGAREETQY
11	TRBV4-2	TRBJ2-7	ASSQGGSAEQY
11	TRBV6-1	TRBJ2-7	ASSRDRGREQY
11	TRBV30	TRBJ1-2	AWGQGAGYGYT
13	TRBV5-1	TRBJ2-2	ASSLGAGNTGELF
13	TRBV4-3	TRBJ2-7	ASSQDPTSPYEQY
13	TRBV6-1	TRBJ1-2	ASRDGGAGHYGYT
11	TRBV5-4	TRBJ1-1	ASSLAGVPEAF
14	TRBV25-1	TRBJ2-2	ASSPPTVANTGELF
13	TRBV11-2	TRBJ2-5	ASSRRQGGIETQY
13	TRBV2	TRBJ1-6	ASNLIGTGFSPLH
12	TRBV18	TRBJ2-1	ASSPQHGNNEQF
13	TRBV9	TRBJ1-5	ASSVSAAGNQPQH
12	TRBV5-8	NA	ASSFRDRAYEQY
11	TRBV6-5	TRBJ1-2	ASSSLQGDSYT
12	TRBV7-2	TRBJ2-7	ASSLTPGSYEQY
10	TRBV19	TRBJ1-1	ASSILNTEAF
13	TRBV7-9	TRBJ1-4	ASSLLAGSGEKLF
13	TRBV2	TRBJ1-5	ASSSSGMANQPQH
12	TRBV7-2	TRBJ1-2	ASSLQGLPPGYT
13	TRBV19	TRBJ1-1	ASRSVAGQNTEAF
13	TRBV27	TRBJ2-3	ASSLRLAGGDTQY
12	TRBV28	TRBJ1-5	ASHRQGYNQPQH
13	TRBV4-3	TRBJ2-2	ASSLNGIFTGELF
11	TRBV7-2	TRBJ2-5	ASSLERTQTQY
13	TRBV4-3	TRBJ2-1	ASSHGLAVRNEQF
14	TRBV27	TRBJ1-4	ASSLAFRGSNEKLF
13	TRBV19	TRBJ2-2	ASSRSQGHTGELF
15	TRBV4-2	TRBJ2-1	ASSQDQLASSYNEQF
12	TRBV19	TRBJ2-1	ASSQQGAYNEQF
14	TRBV10-3	TRBJ1-1	AISESSGVDGTEAF
14	TRBV10-3	TRBJ1-1	AISGTNRVGNTEAF
13	TRBV5-5	TRBJ2-7	ASSLAWGPAYEQY
11	TRBV27	TRBJ2-5	ASSFSAEETQY
13	TRBV6-1	TRBJ2-3	ASKGYSSSTDTQY